The source of this T cell receptor (beta chain) is a study of identical twins. Study results and caveats: Findings came from cross-sectional statistics, without long-term follow-up of donors.

Per germline, CDR1 DFQATT and CDR2 SNEGSKA (reference sequence). The CDR3 contains 15 residues. TCRdb reanalysed the 5' RACE reads using MiXCR and keeps one entry per CDR3 protein. The sample shows some 1,700,000 distinct CDR3 sequences, about 30% of them seen only once. Worth noting for this clonotype: Its antigen is unidentified. One end of the junction fails to match germline, which may point to a read error.

This chain uses TRBV20-1 with TRBJ1-1; the D is unclear. The sequence derives from a newborn girl in good health. Sequences were obtained from cord blood. The CDR3 is CSARPGSGRNTGAFF. CDR3 DNA: TGCAGTGCTAGGCCCGGGAGCGGTAGGAACACTGGAGCTTTCTTT.